The T cell receptor (beta chain) described here comes from a study of regulatory T cells in long-lasting Graves disease. The CDR3 sequence is 14 residues long. The germline gives CDR1 MGHDK, CDR2 SYGVNS. The V segment lost 7 bases and the J segment 5 bases; nucleotides outside the gene matches: 4. This clonotype was picked up a small number of times. Its matching antigen is unknown. Described time point: newly diagnosed GD, antithyroid drugs for less than 3 months. PBMCs provided the RNA from which the TCR library was made. Assembly of TCR beta libraries relied on iRepertoire HTBI primers together with Arm-PCR of CDR3 regions. MiXCR, applied by TCRdb to the multiplex PCR reads, yields one record per CDR3 protein. This sample carries about 540,000 distinct CDR3 sequences, 13% of them seen once, and the ten largest clones take 8.5% to 10%. Overall study results and limits: Sharing of public clonotypes was greater in persistent patients (over 2,500) than in new patients (roughly 1,000). Compared with new cases, persistent Graves' patients showed reduced TCR diversity.

The same data also contributed to another study, on T cells in Graves' hyperthyroidism and ophthalmopathy. That publication notes: Patients aged 18 to 65 had newly diagnosed hyperthyroidism lasting under 2 months. RT-PCR in the first round (using the HTBI primer set) targeted the TCR CDR3.

The clonotype was recovered from a man aged 25 to 40 with Graves disease. V usage is TRBV25-1 and J usage is TRBJ2-3; 12 positions match TRBD2. The sequenced sample was peripheral blood mononuclear cells (PBMCs), obtained at new diagnosis, from a patient treated with antithyroid drugs. CDR3 in amino acids: CASIASGREDTQYF. CDR3 coding DNA: TGTGCCAGCATCGCTAGCGGGAGGGAAGATACGCAGTATTTT.